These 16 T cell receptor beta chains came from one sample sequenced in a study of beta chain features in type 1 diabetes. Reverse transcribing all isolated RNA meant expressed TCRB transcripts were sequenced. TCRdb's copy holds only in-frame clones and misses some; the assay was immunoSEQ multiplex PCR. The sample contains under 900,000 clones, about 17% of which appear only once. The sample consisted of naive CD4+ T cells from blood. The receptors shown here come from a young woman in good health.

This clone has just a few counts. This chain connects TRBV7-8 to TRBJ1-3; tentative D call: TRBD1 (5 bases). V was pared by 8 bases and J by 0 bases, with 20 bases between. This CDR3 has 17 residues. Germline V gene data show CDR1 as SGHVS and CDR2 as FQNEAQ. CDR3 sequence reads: CASGGRVRGRSGNTIYF. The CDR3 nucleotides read TGTGCCAGCGGGGGACGGGTCCGGGGTCGCTCTGGAAACACCATATATTTT. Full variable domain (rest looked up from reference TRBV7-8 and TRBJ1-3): GAGVSQSPRYKVAKRGQDVALRCDPISGHVSLFWYQQALGQGPEFLTYFQNEAQLDKSGLPSDRFFAERPEGSVSTLKIQRTQQEDSAVYLCASGGRVRGRSGNTIYFGEGSWLTVV.

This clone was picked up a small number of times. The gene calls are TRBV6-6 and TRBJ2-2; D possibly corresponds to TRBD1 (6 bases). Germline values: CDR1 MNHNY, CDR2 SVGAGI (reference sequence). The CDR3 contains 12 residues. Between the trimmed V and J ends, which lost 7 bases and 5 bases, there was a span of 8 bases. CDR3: CASTQGTGELFF. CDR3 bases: TGTGCCAGCACCCAGGGGACCGGGGAGCTGTTTTTT.

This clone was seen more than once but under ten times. The CDR3 here is CASSSTPRYEQFF. In DNA form, the CDR3 reads TGTGCCAGCAGCTCGACCCCTAGGTATGAGCAGTTCTTC. The J gene is TRBJ2-1, the V gene TRBV7-9; no clear D. V was cut by 4 bases and J by 8 bases, with 12 bases left in between. CDR1 and CDR2 (germline): SEHNR, FQNEAQ (reference sequence). The CDR3 is 13 amino acids.

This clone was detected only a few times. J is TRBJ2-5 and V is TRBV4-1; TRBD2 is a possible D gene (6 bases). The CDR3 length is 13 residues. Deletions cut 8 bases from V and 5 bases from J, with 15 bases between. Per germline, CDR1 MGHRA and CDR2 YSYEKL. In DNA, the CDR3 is TGCGCCAGCGGTCTAGCCGGGAGTGAGACCCAGTACTTC. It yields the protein CASGLAGSETQYF.

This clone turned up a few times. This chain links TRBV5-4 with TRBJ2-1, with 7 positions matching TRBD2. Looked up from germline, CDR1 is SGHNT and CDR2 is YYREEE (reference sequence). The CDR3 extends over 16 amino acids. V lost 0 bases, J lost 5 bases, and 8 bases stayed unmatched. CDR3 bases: TGTGCCAGCAGCTTGGGGGGCGGGAGTCTTGACAATGAGCAGTTCTTC. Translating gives CASSLGGGSLDNEQFF.

The CDR3 loop reads CASSLGLAFGELFF. The CDR3 bases are TGTGCCAGCAGCCTGGGACTAGCGTTCGGGGAGCTGTTTTTT. The rearrangement joins TRBV11-2 to TRBJ2-2; 10 nucleotides match TRBD2. Germline CDR1 is SGHAT and CDR2 is FQNNGV. The CDR3 has 14 residues. Germline trimming cut 5 bases from V and 7 bases from J; bases unmatched to any gene: 4.

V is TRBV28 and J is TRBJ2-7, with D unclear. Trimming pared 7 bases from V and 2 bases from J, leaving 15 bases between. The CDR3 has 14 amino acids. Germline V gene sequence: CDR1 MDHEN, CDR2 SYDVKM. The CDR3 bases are TGTGCCAGCACCCAACGCTCTGGGGCCTACGAGCAGTACTTC. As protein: CASTQRSGAYEQYF.

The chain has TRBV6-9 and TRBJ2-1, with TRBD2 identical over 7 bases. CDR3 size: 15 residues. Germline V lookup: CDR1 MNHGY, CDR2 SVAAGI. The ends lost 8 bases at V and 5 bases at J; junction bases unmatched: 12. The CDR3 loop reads CASGATGGHNNEQFF. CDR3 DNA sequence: TGTGCCAGCGGTGCGACGGGAGGCCACAACAATGAGCAGTTCTTC.

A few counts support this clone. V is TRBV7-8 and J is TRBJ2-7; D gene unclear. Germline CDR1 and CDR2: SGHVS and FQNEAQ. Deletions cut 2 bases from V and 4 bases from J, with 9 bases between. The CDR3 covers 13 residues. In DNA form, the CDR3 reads TGTGCCAGCAGCTTAATCGAAGGGTACGAGCAGTACTTC. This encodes CASSLIEGYEQYF.

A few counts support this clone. The DNA for the CDR3 is TGCGCCAGCAGCGTAGCGGGAGGGAGCGCAGATACGCAGTATTTT. It specifies CASSVAGGSADTQYF. The rearrangement joins TRBV10-1 to TRBJ2-3; 11 positions agree with TRBD2. Germline values: CDR1 WNHNN, CDR2 SYGVQD (reference sequence). With V trimmed by 6 bases and J by 4 bases, 6 bases remained unmatched. The CDR3 extends over 15 amino acids.

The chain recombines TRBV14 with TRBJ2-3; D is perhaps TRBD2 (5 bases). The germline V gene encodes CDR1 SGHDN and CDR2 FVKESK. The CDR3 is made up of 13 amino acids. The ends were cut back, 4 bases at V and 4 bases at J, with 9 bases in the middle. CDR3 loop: CASSPSFPDTQYF. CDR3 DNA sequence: TGTGCCAGCAGCCCTAGCTTTCCAGATACGCAGTATTTT.

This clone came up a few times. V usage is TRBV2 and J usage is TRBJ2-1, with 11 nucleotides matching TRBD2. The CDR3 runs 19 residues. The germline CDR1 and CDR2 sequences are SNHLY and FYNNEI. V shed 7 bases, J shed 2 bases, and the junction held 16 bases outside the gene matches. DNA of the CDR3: TGTGCCAGCACGGCCCCGACTAGCGGGATTTCCCAGGCCTACAATGAGCAGTTCTTC. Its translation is CASTAPTSGISQAYNEQFF.

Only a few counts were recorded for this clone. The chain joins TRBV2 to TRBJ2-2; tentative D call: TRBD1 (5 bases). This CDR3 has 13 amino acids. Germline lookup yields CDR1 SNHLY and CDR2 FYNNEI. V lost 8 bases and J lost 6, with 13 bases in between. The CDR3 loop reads CASQGFNPGELFF. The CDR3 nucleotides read TGTGCCAGCCAGGGCTTTAACCCCGGGGAGCTGTTTTTT.

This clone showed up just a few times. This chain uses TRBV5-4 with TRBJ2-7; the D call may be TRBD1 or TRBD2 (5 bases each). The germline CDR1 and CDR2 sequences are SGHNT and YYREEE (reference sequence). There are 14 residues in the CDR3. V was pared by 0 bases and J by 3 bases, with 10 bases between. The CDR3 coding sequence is TGTGCCAGCAGCTTGGTGGGACGAAACTACGAGCAGTACTTC. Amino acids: CASSLVGRNYEQYF.

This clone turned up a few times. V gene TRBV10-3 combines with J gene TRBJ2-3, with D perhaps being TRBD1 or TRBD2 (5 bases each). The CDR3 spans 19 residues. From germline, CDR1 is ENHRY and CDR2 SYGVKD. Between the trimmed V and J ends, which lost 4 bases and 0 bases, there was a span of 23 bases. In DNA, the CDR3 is TGTGCCATCAGTGTGAATCGGGGCCGAGCCGGTGGGAGCACAGATACGCAGTATTTT. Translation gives CAISVNRGRAGGSTDTQYF.

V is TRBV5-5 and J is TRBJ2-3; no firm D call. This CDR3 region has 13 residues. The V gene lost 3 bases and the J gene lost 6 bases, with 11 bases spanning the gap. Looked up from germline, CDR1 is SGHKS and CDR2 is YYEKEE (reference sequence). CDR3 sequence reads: CASSSQRVDTQYF. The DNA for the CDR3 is TGTGCCAGCAGCTCCCAACGGGTGGATACGCAGTATTTT.